These 27 T cell receptor beta chains share one sample of origin, sequenced in a study of T cell changes during pregnancy in multiple sclerosis. Using immunoSEQ multiplex PCR, the repertoire was profiled, and TCRdb retains in-frame clones only, with some absent. Of some 40,000 clones in the sample, 92% were seen once. Source: CD8+ T cells from peripheral blood mononuclear cells, taken before pregnancy. Source of these receptors: a female donor with multiple sclerosis, enrolled in a pregnancy study.

The CDR3 sequence: CASSYTTTDTQYF. The CDR3 nucleotides read TGTGCCAGCAGTTACACAACCACAGATACGCAGTATTTT. This chain connects TRBV6-5 to TRBJ2-3; D gene ambiguous. Germline V gives CDR1 MNHEY, CDR2 SVGAGI. Trimming stripped 2 bases from V and 2 bases from J, with 5 bases between. The CDR3 totals 13 residues.

CDR3 in amino acids: CASSPSIAKNIQYF. CDR3 bases: TGTGCCAGCAGTCCTTCTATAGCCAAAAACATTCAGTACTTC. The chain couples TRBV2 to TRBJ2-4, with D unclear. Germline V CDR1 and CDR2: SNHLY, FYNNEI. This CDR3 has 14 amino acids. Trimming stripped 5 bases from V and 0 bases from J, with 8 bases between.

The V and J genes are TRBV2 and TRBJ1-1; tentatively, D is TRBD1 (6 bases). Trimming took 7 bases from V and 0 from J, leaving 12 bases between them. The CDR3 is made up of 14 amino acids. Looked up from germline, CDR1 is SNHLY and CDR2 is FYNNEI. The DNA of the CDR3 is TGTGCCAGCATCTCGGACAGTTTGAACACTGAAGCTTTCTTT. This gives the protein CASISDSLNTEAFF.

The rearrangement uses TRBV27 and TRBJ1-1; D gene ambiguous. The CDR3 has 14 residues. The V gene lost 5 bases and the J gene lost 2 bases, with 12 bases spanning the gap. Germline V CDR1 and CDR2: MNHEY, SMNVEV (reference sequence). CDR3 sequence reads: CASSPGTANTEAFF. CDR3 nucleotide sequence: TGTGCCAGCAGTCCAGGAACTGCAAACACTGAAGCTTTCTTT.

V gene TRBV19 combines with J gene TRBJ2-1; tentatively, D is TRBD2 (5 bases). The CDR3 is 16 residues long. V lost 7 bases to trimming and J lost 0 bases, with 16 bases between them. Germline V CDR1 and CDR2: LNHDA, SQIVND (reference sequence). The CDR3 region has the DNA TGTGCCAGTACGATGTCCTACGGGAACTCCTACAATGAGCAGTTCTTC. This sequence encodes CASTMSYGNSYNEQFF. Filled out from reference TRBV19 and TRBJ2-1, the complete variable domain reads DGGITQSPKYLFRKEGQNVTLSCEQNLNHDAMYWYRQDPGQGLRLIYYSQIVNDFQKGDIAEGYSVSREKKESFPLTVTSAQKNPTAFYLCASTMSYGNSYNEQFFGPGTRLTVL.

The gene calls are TRBV10-2 and TRBJ2-7, with D possibly being TRBD1 (6 bases). The CDR3 covers 13 residues. Trimming removed 2 bases from V and 4 bases from J, with 9 bases in between. CDR1 and CDR2 (germline): WSHSY, SAAADI. The CDR3 spells CASSEGRGYEQYF. In DNA, the CDR3 is TGCGCCAGCAGTGAGGGCAGGGGTTACGAGCAGTACTTC.

The chain employs TRBV4-1 and TRBJ1-1; D uncertain. Germline CDR1 MGHRA, CDR2 YSYEKL. The V end was cut by 0 bases, the J end by 2 bases, with 7 bases between. The CDR3 covers 14 residues. CDR3 DNA sequence: TGCGCCAGCAGCCAAGATGGAGAAAACACTGAAGCTTTCTTT. This translates into CASSQDGENTEAFF.

The chain's CDR3 is CASSLRGSLQETQYF. The CDR3 DNA sequence: TGTGCCAGCAGCTTACGGGGTTCCCTACAAGAGACCCAGTACTTC. This chain joins TRBV7-9 and TRBJ2-5; a possible D gene is TRBD2 (5 bases). Trimming pared 2 bases from V and 2 bases from J, leaving 12 bases between. Germline V CDR1 and CDR2: SEHNR, FQNEAQ (reference sequence). This CDR3 region has 15 residues.

The chain joins TRBV7-9 to TRBJ2-5; D is ambiguous. The CDR3 is 16 amino acids. The germline CDR1 and CDR2 sequences are SEHNR and FQNEAQ (reference sequence). V gave up 7 bases and J gave up 5 bases, with 23 bases separating them. DNA of the CDR3: TGTGCCAGCAACAACCTGGTGAGCGTAAAGGAGGAGACCCAGTACTTC. Its translation is CASNNLVSVKEETQYF.

The rearrangement joins TRBV9 to TRBJ2-1, with 10 bases lining up with TRBD2. This CDR3 has 16 residues. CDR1 and CDR2 (germline): SGDLS, YYNGEE. The J segment lost 7 bases and the V segment lost 4 bases, leaving 11 bases of the junction unmatched. This chain's CDR3 is CASSSRSSGSLNEQFF. Written as DNA, the CDR3 is TGTGCCAGCAGCAGCCGCTCTAGCGGGAGTTTGAATGAGCAGTTCTTC.

V and J are TRBV7-3 and TRBJ2-5, with D possibly matching TRBD2 (5 bases). The J call is uncertain, as TRBJ2-7 better fits the DNA end. Germline V gene data show CDR1 as SGHTA and CDR2 as FQGTGA. The CDR3 has 15 residues. Here the CDR3 DNA reads TGTGCCAGCAGCTTTGGGGAAACTAGCTCCTACGAGCAGTACTTC. Translated, it gives CASSFGETSSYEQYF.

The rearrangement links TRBV5-1 to TRBJ2-1; 7 bases line up with TRBD2. CDR1 is SGHRS, CDR2 YFSETQ, per germline. Losses at the gene ends were 0 bases for V and 7 bases for J; bases not matched to a gene: 7. CDR3 length: 15 amino acids. The CDR3 here is CASSLAAGVRNEQFF. The CDR3 DNA reads as TGCGCCAGCAGCTTGGCCGCGGGAGTTAGGAATGAGCAGTTCTTC.

The chain uses TRBV7-9 and TRBJ2-5; maybe TRBD1 (5 bases). In germline, CDR1 is SEHNR, CDR2 FQNEAQ (reference sequence). V was shortened by 1 base and J by 0 bases, with 6 bases between the two germline ends. This CDR3 has 14 residues. The chain's CDR3 is CASSLVDNQETQYF. The CDR3 DNA sequence: TGTGCCAGCAGCTTAGTGGACAACCAAGAGACCCAGTACTTC.

The V gene is TRBV9, the J gene TRBJ2-1; 9 bases fit TRBD2. The CDR3 is 16 amino acids. The germline V gene has CDR1 SGDLS and CDR2 YYNGEE. After removal of 3 bases from V and 9 bases from J, the junction contained 13 bases not matched to a gene. CDR3 nucleotide sequence: TGTGCCAGCAGCGCAGGGGGACTAGCACACGAAAGTGAGCAGTTCTTC. Its protein product is CASSAGGLAHESEQFF.

This clone was observed a single time. This chain connects TRBV9 to TRBJ1-5, with D possibly TRBD1 on 5 matching bases. V was trimmed by 3 bases and J by 2 bases, leaving 12 bases between them. The CDR3 is made up of 15 amino acids. Germline V gives CDR1 SGDLS, CDR2 YYNGEE. Written as DNA, the CDR3 is TGTGCCAGCAGCGCCCCCCTAGGGGGCAATCAGCCCCAGCATTTT. It specifies CASSAPLGGNQPQHF.

The chain couples TRBV15 to TRBJ1-5; TRBD1 might be the D (6 bases). The CDR3 runs 15 residues. The germline CDR1 and CDR2 sequences are LNHNV and YYDKDF (reference sequence). Trimming cost V 5 bases and J 2 bases, with 13 bases left between them. CDR3 region: CATSQGRGGNQPQHF. The DNA of the CDR3 is TGTGCCACCAGCCAGGGCAGGGGCGGCAATCAGCCCCAGCATTTT.

This clone has a single count. The rearrangement uses TRBV6-5 and TRBJ1-1; 7 bases map to TRBD1. The germline V gene encodes CDR1 MNHEY and CDR2 SVGAGI. This CDR3 spans 15 amino acids. With 1 base clipped from V and 1 base from J, the junction kept 3 bases outside the gene matches. Written as DNA, the CDR3 is TGTGCCAGCAGTTACTACAGGGGCCCGAACACTGAAGCTTTCTTT. This codes for CASSYYRGPNTEAFF.

The V gene is TRBV27, the J gene TRBJ2-1; 10 nucleotides line up with TRBD1. Germline V CDR1 and CDR2: MNHEY, SMNVEV (reference sequence). V dropped 6 bases and J dropped 4; count of bases not matched to a gene: 6. This CDR3 comprises 15 residues. The CDR3 spells CASSPGTGEYNEQFF. CDR3 bases: TGTGCCAGCAGCCCCGGGACAGGGGAATACAATGAGCAGTTCTTC.

This rearrangement joins TRBV2 to TRBJ2-1; the match to TRBD1 covers 9 bases. The CDR3 is made up of 15 amino acids. The germline gives CDR1 SNHLY, CDR2 FYNNEI. Losses at the gene ends were 3 bases for V and 8 bases for J; bases not matched to a gene: 8. The chain's CDR3 is CASSEGQGPFDEQFF. The CDR3 DNA reads as TGTGCCAGCAGTGAGGGACAGGGTCCCTTCGATGAGCAGTTCTTC. Complete variable domain (other parts from reference TRBV2 and TRBJ2-1): EPEVTQTPSHQVTQMGQEVILRCVPISNHLYFYWYRQILGQKVEFLVSFYNNEISEKSEIFDDQFSVERPDGSNFTLKIRSTKLEDSAMYFCASSEGQGPFDEQFFGPGTRLTVL.

The chain combines TRBV6-4 with TRBJ1-5; perhaps TRBD1 as D (6 bases). The V and J ends lost 3 bases and 9 bases respectively, with 18 bases between them. The CDR3 is 15 amino acids. From germline, CDR1 is MRHNA and CDR2 SNTAGT. The CDR3 is CASSETTGRGVPQHF. For the CDR3, the DNA is TGTGCCAGCAGTGAGACAACAGGGAGAGGTGTGCCCCAGCATTTT.

This chain uses TRBV7-6 with TRBJ2-1; D gene unclear. The V end was cut by 5 bases, the J end by 4 bases, with 12 bases between. The CDR3 runs to 14 residues. Germline lookup yields CDR1 SGHVS and CDR2 FNYEAQ. This chain's CDR3 is CASSPLSGYNEQFF. The DNA of the CDR3 is TGTGCCAGCAGCCCCCTCTCAGGTTACAATGAGCAGTTCTTC. Drawing the rest from reference TRBV7-6 and TRBJ2-1, the complete variable domain is GAGVSQSPRYKVTKRGQDVALRCDPISGHVSLYWYRQALGQGPEFLTYFNYEAQQDKSGLPNDRFSAERPEGSISTLTIQRTEQRDSAMYRCASSPLSGYNEQFFGPGTRLTVL.

The chain is built from TRBV15 and TRBJ1-2, with 8 bases fitting TRBD1. Germline loops: CDR1 LNHNV, CDR2 YYDKDF (reference sequence). Losses at the gene ends were 3 bases for V and 5 bases for J; bases not matched to a gene: 11. The CDR3 contains 16 residues. In DNA form, the CDR3 reads TGTGCCACCAGCAGGGACAGGGCTCCGGATCCTTATGGCTACACCTTC. This gives the protein CATSRDRAPDPYGYTF.

The CDR3 DNA sequence: TGTGCCAGCAGCGTAGTAACGGGGGGGATTACAGATACGCAGTATTTT. Encoded protein: CASSVVTGGITDTQYF. The chain links TRBV9 to TRBJ2-3, with TRBD2 identical over 8 bases. V lost 0 bases and J lost 3; bases outside the gene matches: 6. The CDR3 runs 16 residues. Germline V gene sequence: CDR1 SGDLS, CDR2 YYNGEE. Using reference TRBV9 and TRBJ2-3 for the parts outside the CDR3, the full variable domain is DSGVTQTPKHLITATGQRVTLRCSPRSGDLSVYWYQQSLDQGLQFLIQYYNGEERAKGNILERFSAQQFPDLHSELNLSSLELGDSALYFCASSVVTGGITDTQYFGPGTRLTVL.

This chain links TRBV19 with TRBJ1-2, with a weak D call TRBD1 (5 bases). Germline loops: CDR1 LNHDA, CDR2 SQIVND (reference sequence). This CDR3 has 13 residues. With 11 bases removed from V and 0 bases from J, the gap between germline ends came to 13 bases. The CDR3 loop reads CASRGEANYGYTF. DNA for the CDR3: TGTGCCTCCCGGGGGGAAGCTAACTATGGCTACACCTTC. Full variable domain (outside the CDR3, taken from reference TRBV19 and TRBJ1-2): DGGITQSPKYLFRKEGQNVTLSCEQNLNHDAMYWYRQDPGQGLRLIYYSQIVNDFQKGDIAEGYSVSREKKESFPLTVTSAQKNPTAFYLCASRGEANYGYTFGSGTRLTVV.

The V call is TRBV4-1, the J call TRBJ1-2; no definite D call. Trimming removed 0 bases at V and 5 bases at J, with 13 bases between. Germline V gene data show CDR1 as MGHRA and CDR2 as YSYEKL. The CDR3 is 15 residues long. The CDR3 nucleotides read TGCGCCAGCAGCCAAGATCTGGCAGGCAAATATGGCTACACCTTC. Amino acids: CASSQDLAGKYGYTF.

The chain recombines TRBV15 with TRBJ1-3, with D maybe TRBD1 (5 bases). Deletions cut 3 bases from V and 3 bases from J, with 15 bases between. Germline-derived CDR1 and CDR2 are LNHNV and YYDKDF (reference sequence). The CDR3 totals 16 residues. The CDR3 here is CATSSTQGSDGNTIYF. CDR3 DNA: TGTGCCACCAGCAGTACCCAGGGTTCGGATGGAAACACCATATATTTT.

This sequence joins TRBV4-1 and TRBJ1-2; no definite D call. The V gene lost 0 bases and the J gene lost 9 bases, with 8 bases spanning the gap. This CDR3 is 12 amino acids long. CDR1 and CDR2 from the germline V gene are MGHRA and YSYEKL. The CDR3 DNA is TGCGCCAGCAGCCAAGAGGAGAAGAGCTACACCTTC. Its protein product is CASSQEEKSYTF.